These 18 T cell receptor beta chains came from one sample sequenced in a study of read filtering for tumor transcriptome and immune sequencing. From around 0.4 ug of RNA, a library with molecular barcoded alpha/delta and beta/gamma adaptors was made. Using its own MiXCR run on the reads, TCRdb lists one record per CDR3 protein. The table has 75,000 to 95,000 distinct CDR3 sequences, roughly a fifth seen once. The specimen was a population of CD138-negative cells sorted from bone marrow. The receptors stem from a donor older than 35 with multiple myeloma.

This clonotype was seen a few times. The gene calls are TRBV7-8 and TRBJ2-5; D perhaps matches TRBD2 (7 bases). The CDR3 totals 15 residues. In germline, CDR1 is SGHVS, CDR2 FQNEAQ. Trimming took off 5 bases at V and 4 bases at J, with 17 bases between the two ends. CDR3 in DNA: TGTGCCAGCAGCCGGCTCGGGGGGCCAGGAGAGACCCAGTACTTC. Translated: CASSRLGGPGETQYF.

This clonotype has just a few counts. This chain connects TRBV7-9 to TRBJ2-3; 10 bases line up with TRBD1. The CDR3 extends over 15 amino acids. Germline lookup yields CDR1 SEHNR and CDR2 FQNEAQ (reference sequence). The V segment lost 3 bases and the J segment 5 bases; nucleotides outside the gene matches: 5. The CDR3 coding sequence is TGTGCCAGCAGCTTGGAGACAGGGGGCATAGATACGCAGTATTTT. Translation: CASSLETGGIDTQYF.

The V call is TRBV20-1, the J call TRBJ2-1, with a possible D match to TRBD1 (5 bases). The CDR3 is made up of 14 amino acids. Germline V gene lookup returns CDR1 DFQATT and CDR2 SNEGSKA (reference sequence). Trimming left V 5 bases short and J 1 base short, with 12 bases between. Here the CDR3 reads CSAVSGASYNEQFF. The CDR3 DNA sequence: TGCAGTGCTGTCAGTGGGGCGTCCTACAATGAGCAGTTCTTC.

J is TRBJ2-7 and V is TRBV9, with 9 nucleotides matching TRBD2. The CDR3 has 14 amino acids. Germline V lookup: CDR1 SGDLS, CDR2 YYNGEE. With 3 bases clipped from V and 8 bases from J, the junction kept 9 bases outside the gene matches. The CDR3 sequence is CASSERGEGDKQYF. For the CDR3, the DNA is TGTGCCAGCAGCGAGCGGGGGGAAGGAGACAAGCAGTACTTC.

At least ten counts were recorded for this clonotype. V gene TRBV28 combines with J gene TRBJ2-7, with D hard to call. V dropped 5 bases and J dropped 1 base, with 12 bases sitting between them. Germline V lookup: CDR1 MDHEN, CDR2 SYDVKM. The CDR3 runs 14 residues. CDR3 region: CASSPPSRSYEQYF. CDR3 DNA: TGTGCCAGCAGTCCCCCTTCGCGGTCCTACGAGCAGTACTTC.

Details on this clonotype: This could be a read error, since a much larger clone is one nucleotide away. The gene calls are TRBV7-8 and TRBJ1-1; D is unclear. The V gene lost 4 bases and the J gene lost 1 base, with 16 bases spanning the gap. Germline V gene data show CDR1 as SGHVS and CDR2 as FQNEAQ. CDR3 length: 16 amino acids. The CDR3: CASSSNSGRRNTEAFF. CDR3 coding DNA: TGTGCCAGCAGCTCAAATAGTGGCAGGAGGAACACTGAAGCTTTCTTT.

This clonotype was picked up many times. V is TRBV7-3 and J is TRBJ2-3, with 8 bases fitting TRBD1. The CDR3 loop spans 14 amino acids. Per the germline V gene, CDR1 is SGHTA and CDR2 is FQGTGA. V lost 3 bases, J lost 3 bases, and 2 bases stayed unmatched. The CDR3 bases are TGTGCCAGCAGCTTTGACAGGGGAACAGATACGCAGTATTTT. Translating it yields CASSFDRGTDTQYF.

The DNA for the CDR3 is TGCGCCAGCAGCCGCGGGGGAGAGGAAACGGAAGCTTTCTTT. Its protein is CASSRGGEETEAFF. The chain uses TRBV5-1 and TRBJ1-1, with a weak D call TRBD1 (5 bases). This CDR3 spans 14 amino acids. The germline V gene has CDR1 SGHRS and CDR2 YFSETQ. Trimming left V 4 bases short and J 8 bases short, with 18 bases between.

This clonotype was counted at least ten times. This chain links TRBV20-1 with TRBJ2-1; TRBD2 agrees at 11 bases. Trimming at V came to 5 bases and at J to 4 bases, leaving 16 bases not matched to a gene. This CDR3 spans 18 amino acids. Germline V CDR1 and CDR2: DFQATT, SNEGSKA (reference sequence). CDR3 region: CSAWGGTSGTIYYNEQFF. The CDR3 DNA is TGCAGTGCTTGGGGGGGGACTAGCGGAACAATATATTACAATGAGCAGTTCTTC.

Comments on this clonotype: This may be a read error, as it is one base from a much larger clone. The gene calls are TRBV7-9 and TRBJ2-5; no definite D call. The CDR3 has 11 residues. CDR1 is SEHNR and CDR2 is FQNEAQ in the germline V gene (reference sequence). The CDR3 DNA sequence: TGTGCCGGCAGCTACAAAGAGACCCAGTACTTC. As protein: CAGSYKETQYF.

Regarding this clonotype: A much more abundant neighbour one base away suggests this may be a read error. This CDR3 reads CSVEVGGLVNTEAVF. CDR3 nucleotide sequence: TGCAGCGTTGAAGTGGGCGGCCTGGTGAACACTGAAGCTGTCTTT. The chain is built from TRBV29-1 and TRBJ1-1; D uncertain. Germline V gene sequence: CDR1 SQVTM, CDR2 ANQGSEA. The CDR3 loop spans 15 amino acids.

Notes on this clonotype: A much larger clone differs by one base, so this may be a read error. The chain employs TRBV25-1 and TRBJ2-1, with TRBD2 identical over 10 bases. This CDR3 comprises 16 residues. CDR1 is MGHDK, CDR2 SYGVNS, per germline. The chain's CDR3 is CASSELSGGALNEQLF. CDR3 bases: TGTGCCAGCAGTGAATTGAGCGGGGGGGCCCTCAATGAGCAGCTCTTC.

In its sample, this clonotype was seen many times. The chain has TRBV20-1 and TRBJ1-4; 7 nucleotides align to TRBD1. Losses at the gene ends were 1 base for V and 4 bases for J; bases not matched to a gene: 6. Germline-derived CDR1 and CDR2 are DFQATT and SNEGSKA (reference sequence). The CDR3 loop spans 15 amino acids. The CDR3 nucleotides read TGCAGTGCTAGAGGGCAGGGGGGAAGTAATGAAAAACTGTTTTTT. Protein product: CSARGQGGSNEKLFF.

This clonotype was found many times. This rearrangement joins TRBV23-1 to TRBJ2-7; the match to TRBD1 covers 8 bases. TRBV23-1 is marked as an open reading frame, function uncertain. Trimming took 3 bases from V and 2 from J; bases not matched to a gene: 12. CDR3 length: 17 amino acids. For the CDR3, the DNA is TGCGCCAGCAGTCAGCGGAACCCGGGACAGGCGCCCTACGAGCAGTACTTC. Residues: CASSQRNPGQAPYEQYF.

This clonotype was counted at least ten times. The gene calls are TRBV29-1 and TRBJ2-5; 14 bases are a match to TRBD2. The CDR3 runs to 13 residues. Losses at the gene ends were 6 bases for V and 6 bases for J; bases not matched to a gene: 3. Germline V lookup: CDR1 SQVTM, CDR2 ANQGSEA. The CDR3 reads CSVGLAGGQTQYF. In DNA, the CDR3 is TGCAGCGTCGGACTAGCGGGGGGCCAGACCCAGTACTTC.

This clonotype has ten or more counts. V usage is TRBV9 and J usage is TRBJ2-7; 10 bases are a match to TRBD1. Unmatched junction bases numbered 3, after V lost 2 bases and J lost 4 bases. This CDR3 has 14 amino acids. The germline V gene encodes CDR1 SGDLS and CDR2 YYNGEE. For the CDR3, the DNA is TGTGCCAGCAGCGTGGGACAGGGGCAGTACGAGCAGTACTTC. It yields the protein CASSVGQGQYEQYF.

This clonotype was observed many times. This chain joins TRBV12-3 or TRBV12-4 and TRBJ2-7, with TRBD1 identical over 7 bases. V lost 7 bases to trimming and J lost 6 bases; unmatched junction nucleotides: 12. CDR3 length: 14 amino acids. The CDR3 DNA is TGTGCCAGCACCCCGGACAGGACCGGCCCCGAGCAGTACTTC. Translating gives CASTPDRTGPEQYF.

This clonotype was seen many times. This chain joins TRBV7-2 and TRBJ2-7; tentatively, D is TRBD1 (8 bases). Between the trimmed V and J ends, which lost 6 bases and 7 bases, there was a span of 16 bases. Germline values: CDR1 SGHTA, CDR2 FQGNSA. The CDR3 length is 13 residues. The CDR3 region has the DNA TGTGCCAGCAGTCGAGACAGGGGAGGGGAGCAGTACTTC. This encodes CASSRDRGGEQYF.